This TCR beta chain derives from a study of patients and donors after allogeneic stem cell transplantation (dated by TCRdb to 2020 to 2021). There are a few counts of this clonotype. Its antigen is currently not known. No base quality information exists; no much larger clone differs at one position. Library preparation employed RT-PCR. Sequenced on a NextSeq 550. Through fastp at Q25 and MiXCR, TCRdb rebuilt clones from the public reads, retaining in-frame beta chains. Rows are combined by CDR3 protein, so each entry shows the most common genes and DNA. For this sample the table gives hundreds of thousands of distinct CDR3 sequences, of which under 20% were detected only once. Of the sample, around 7.2% is held by the ten largest clones. Including cysteine and phenylalanine, the CDR3 has 14 amino acids. Just the 42-base CDR3 DNA is kept, in frame starting at base 1. CDR1 and CDR2 are drawn from the germline V gene: MGHRA, YSYEKL. At the junction V is shortened by 1 base and J by 6 bases, with 13 bases in between.

The chain was built from TRBV4-1 and TRBJ2-7, with the D gene uncertain. What was sequenced was blood, either unsorted or a sorted T cell fraction (not recorded which). This clonotype was obtained from a human donor who was either an allogeneic HSCT recipient or a stem cell or donor lymphocyte infusion donor (not recorded which). It is not recorded whose cells these are; they may come from a transplant donor. The nucleotide sequence is TGCGCCAGCAGCCAAGGGTCCAGTACTCTCGAGCAGTACTTC. Translated, this gives CASSQGSSTLEQYF.